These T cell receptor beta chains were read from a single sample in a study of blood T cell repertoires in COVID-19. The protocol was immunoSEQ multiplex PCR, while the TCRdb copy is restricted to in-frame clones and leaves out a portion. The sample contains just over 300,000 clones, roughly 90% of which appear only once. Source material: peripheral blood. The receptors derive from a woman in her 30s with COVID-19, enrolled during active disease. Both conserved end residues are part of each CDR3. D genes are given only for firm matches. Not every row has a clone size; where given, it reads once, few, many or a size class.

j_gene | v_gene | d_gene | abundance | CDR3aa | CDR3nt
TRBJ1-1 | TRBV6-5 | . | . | CASSLAPGAYNTEAFF | TGTGCCAGCAGTTTAGCTCCGGGAGCTTACAACACTGAAGCTTTCTTT
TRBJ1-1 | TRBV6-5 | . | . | CASSYSKSGNTEAFF | TGTGCCAGCAGTTACTCGAAGTCAGGGAACACTGAAGCTTTCTTT
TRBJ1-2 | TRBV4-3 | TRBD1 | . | CASSGHLQGADGYTF | TGCGCCAGCAGCGGCCACTTACAGGGGGCTGATGGCTACACCTTC
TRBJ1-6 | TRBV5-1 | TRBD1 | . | CASSLWGQNSPLHF | TGCGCCAGCAGCTTGTGGGGACAGAATTCACCCCTCCACTTT
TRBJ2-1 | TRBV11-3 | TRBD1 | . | CASSPRQGTSNEQFF | TGTGCCAGCAGCCCTAGACAGGGGACGAGCAATGAGCAGTTCTTC
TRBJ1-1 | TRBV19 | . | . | CASSIGRINTEAFF | TGTGCCAGTAGTATTGGCCGAATTAACACTGAAGCTTTCTTT
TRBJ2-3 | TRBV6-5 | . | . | CATALDRLRTDTQYF | TGTGCCACTGCCCTAGACAGGCTAAGGACAGATACGCAGTATTTT
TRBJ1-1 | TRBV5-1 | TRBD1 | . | CASSTGQGGGDTEAFF | TGCGCCAGCAGCACCGGACAGGGAGGGGGCGACACTGAAGCTTTCTTT
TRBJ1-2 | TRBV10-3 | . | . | CAIRAGTEDYGYTF | TGTGCCATCAGGGCAGGCACTGAAGACTATGGCTACACCTTC
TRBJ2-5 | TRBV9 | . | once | CASSVAGYSQETQYF | TGTGCCAGCAGCGTAGCGGGGTACTCCCAAGAGACCCAGTACTTC
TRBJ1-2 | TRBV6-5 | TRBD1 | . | CASSTPGQGAGGYTF | TGTGCCAGCAGTACTCCGGGACAGGGGGCTGGAGGCTACACCTTC
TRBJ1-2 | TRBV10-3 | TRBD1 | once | CATSTGGLDGYTF | TGTGCCACCTCGACAGGGGGCCTCGATGGCTACACCTTC
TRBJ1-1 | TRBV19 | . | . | CASSIRRNTEAFF | TGTGCCAGTAGTATCCGGAGGAACACTGAAGCTTTCTTT
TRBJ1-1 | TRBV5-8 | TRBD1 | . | CASSLQGAAEAFF | TGTGCCAGCAGCCTACAGGGGGCGGCTGAAGCTTTCTTT
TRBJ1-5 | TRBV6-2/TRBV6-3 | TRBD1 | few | CASSYLGTGDGYQPQHF | TGTGCCAGCAGTTACCTCGGGACAGGGGATGGGTACCAGCCCCAGCATTTT
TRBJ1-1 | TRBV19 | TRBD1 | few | CASTHGTGLTANTEAFF | TGTGCCAGTACCCATGGGACAGGCTTAACCGCGAACACTGAAGCTTTCTTT
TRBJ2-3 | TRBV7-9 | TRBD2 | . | CASSSGTSGGYTDTQYF | TGTGCCAGCAGCTCAGGGACTAGCGGGGGCTACACAGATACGCAGTATTTT
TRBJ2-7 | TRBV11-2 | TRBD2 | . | CASSLSSGGAGEQYF | TGTGCCAGCAGCTTATCTAGCGGGGGGGCCGGGGAGCAGTACTTC
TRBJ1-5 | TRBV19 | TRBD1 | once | CASKDRGYSNQPQHF | TGTGCCAGTAAAGACAGGGGGTATAGCAATCAGCCCCAGCATTTT
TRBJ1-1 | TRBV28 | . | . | CASRIIQGNTEAFF | TGTGCCAGCAGGATTATACAGGGTAACACTGAAGCTTTCTTT
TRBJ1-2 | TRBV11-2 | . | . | CASSPSPVAGFYGYTF | TGTGCCAGCAGCCCTTCCCCAGTGGCAGGGTTTTATGGCTACACCTTC
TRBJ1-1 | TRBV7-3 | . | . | CASSSGQNTEAFF | TGTGCCAGCAGCTCGGGACAGAACACTGAAGCTTTCTTT
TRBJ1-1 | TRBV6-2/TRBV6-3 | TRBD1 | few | CASSFQGARAEAFF | TGTGCCAGCAGTTTCCAGGGGGCTCGGGCTGAAGCTTTCTTT
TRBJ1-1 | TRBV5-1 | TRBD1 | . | CASSQGQGAINTEAFF | TGCGCCAGCAGCCAAGGACAGGGGGCCATTAACACTGAAGCTTTCTTT
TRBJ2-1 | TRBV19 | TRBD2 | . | CASSGRTSGSYNEQFF | TGTGCCAGTAGTGGGAGAACTAGCGGCTCCTACAATGAGCAGTTCTTC
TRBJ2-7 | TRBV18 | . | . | CASSPLDSSSEQYF | TGTGCCAGCTCACCACTAGACAGTTCTAGCGAGCAGTACTTC
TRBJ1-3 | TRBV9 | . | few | CASSVALEGSSGNTIYF | TGTGCCAGCAGCGTAGCTTTGGAGGGAAGCTCTGGAAACACCATATATTTT
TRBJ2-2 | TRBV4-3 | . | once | CASSRKGLARGEPNTGELFF | TGCGCCAGCAGCCGTAAAGGACTGGCCAGGGGGGAACCCAACACCGGGGAGCTGTTTTTT
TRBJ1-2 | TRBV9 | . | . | CASNFGGREYGYTF | TGTGCCAGCAACTTTGGGGGCAGGGAGTATGGCTACACCTTC
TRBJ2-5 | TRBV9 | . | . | CASSVAAGQVRETQYF | TGTGCCAGCAGCGTAGCGGCGGGGCAGGTTCGGGAGACCCAGTACTTC
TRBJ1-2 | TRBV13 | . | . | CASSHRGGSYGYTF | TGTGCCAGCAGCCACCGGGGGGGGAGCTATGGCTACACCTTC
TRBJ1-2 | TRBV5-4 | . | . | CASSLGGQGYGYTF | TGTGCCAGCAGCTTGGGGGGGCAGGGGTATGGCTACACCTTC
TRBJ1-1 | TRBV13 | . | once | CASSFLFQEAFF | TGTGCCAGCAGCTTTTTGTTCCAGGAAGCTTTCTTT
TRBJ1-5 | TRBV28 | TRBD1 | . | CASRKDRGWNQPQHF | TGTGCCAGCAGGAAGGACAGGGGGTGGAATCAGCCCCAGCATTTT
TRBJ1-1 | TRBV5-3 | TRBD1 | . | CARSEAGDRKGTEAFF | TGTGCCAGAAGCGAAGCTGGGGACAGGAAAGGCACTGAAGCTTTCTTT
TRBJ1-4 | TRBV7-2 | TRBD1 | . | CASSSGGPNEKLFF | TGTGCCAGCAGCTCAGGGGGGCCTAATGAAAAACTGTTTTTT
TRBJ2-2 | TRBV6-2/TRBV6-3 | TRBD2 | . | CASSYPRGGRTGELFF | TGTGCCAGCAGTTACCCGCGGGGGGGACGGACCGGGGAGCTGTTTTTT
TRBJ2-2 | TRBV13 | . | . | CASSLGTVNTGELFF | TGTGCCAGCAGCTTAGGGACAGTGAACACCGGGGAGCTGTTTTTT
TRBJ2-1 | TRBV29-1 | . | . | CSERAPGNEQFF | TGCAGCGAGCGGGCCCCTGGGAATGAGCAGTTCTTC
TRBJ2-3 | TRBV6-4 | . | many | CASTPDGGAADTQYF | TGTGCCAGCACCCCGGACGGAGGGGCCGCAGATACGCAGTATTTT
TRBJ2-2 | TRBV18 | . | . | CASSYAQGSTGELFF | TGTGCCAGCTCCTACGCGCAGGGAAGCACCGGGGAGCTGTTTTTT
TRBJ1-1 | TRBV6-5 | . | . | CASSSPREAFF | TGTGCCAGCAGCTCCCCCAGAGAAGCTTTCTTT
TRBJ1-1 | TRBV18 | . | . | CASSLMNTEAFF | TGTGCCAGCTCACTCATGAACACTGAAGCTTTCTTT
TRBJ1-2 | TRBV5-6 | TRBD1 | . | CASSAVGTGSGYTF | TGTGCCAGCAGCGCCGTCGGGACAGGCAGTGGCTACACCTTC
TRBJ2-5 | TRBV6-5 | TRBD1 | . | CASSYSKTGETQYF | TGTGCCAGCAGTTACTCTAAGACAGGGGAGACCCAGTACTTC
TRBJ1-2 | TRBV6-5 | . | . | CASSEIQGDGYTF | TGTGCCAGCAGCGAGATACAGGGCGATGGCTACACCTTC
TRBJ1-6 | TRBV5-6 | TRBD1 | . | CASSPSGQQNSPLHF | TGTGCCAGCAGCCCCTCGGGACAGCAGAATTCACCCCTCCACTTT
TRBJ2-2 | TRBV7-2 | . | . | CASSARQASTGELFF | TGTGCCAGCAGCGCAAGACAGGCTAGCACCGGGGAGCTGTTTTTT
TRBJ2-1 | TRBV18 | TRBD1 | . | CASSLPGQGRRNEQFF | TGTGCCAGCTCACTACCGGGACAGGGGCGACGGAATGAGCAGTTCTTC
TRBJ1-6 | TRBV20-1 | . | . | CSASAGTSVYNSPLHF | TGCAGTGCTAGTGCCGGGACATCGGTCTATAATTCACCCCTCCACTTT
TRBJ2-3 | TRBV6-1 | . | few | CASSEAAGGPTDTQYF | TGTGCCAGCAGTGAAGCGGCAGGGGGGCCCACAGATACGCAGTATTTT
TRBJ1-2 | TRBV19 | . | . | CASSISGLFYGYTF | TGTGCCAGTAGTATCTCAGGCCTCTTCTATGGCTACACCTTC
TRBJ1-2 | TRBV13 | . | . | CASSLGQGLESNYGYTF | TGTGCCAGCAGCTTAGGACAGGGATTAGAGTCTAACTATGGCTACACCTTC
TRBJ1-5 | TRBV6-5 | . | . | CASSTQGQPQHF | TGTGCCAGCAGTACTCAGGGGCAGCCCCAGCATTTT
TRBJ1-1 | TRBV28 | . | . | CASSLSGIRGLNTEAFF | TGTGCCAGCAGTTTATCCGGCATTAGGGGCCTGAACACTGAAGCTTTCTTT
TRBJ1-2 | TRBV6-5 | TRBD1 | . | CASRKTGVEGYTF | TGTGCCAGCAGGAAGACAGGGGTGGAGGGCTACACCTTC
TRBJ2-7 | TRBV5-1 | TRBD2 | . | CASSFSGGANEQYF | TGCGCCAGCAGCTTCAGCGGGGGGGCAAACGAGCAGTACTTC
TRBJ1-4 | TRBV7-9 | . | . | CASSLLTGRTNEKLFF | TGTGCCAGCAGCTTACTAACAGGGCGTACTAATGAAAAACTGTTTTTT
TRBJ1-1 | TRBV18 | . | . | CASSLGDRVGDTEAFF | TGTGCCAGCTCACTGGGTGATAGAGTCGGGGACACTGAAGCTTTCTTT
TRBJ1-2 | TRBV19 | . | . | CASSILRGGYTF | TGTGCCAGTAGTATTCTCAGGGGAGGCTACACCTTC